One and the same sample provided the 27 T cell receptor beta chains below, sequenced in a study of cytomegalovirus exposure and HLA in healthy donors. The PCR ran on 60 Vbeta and 13 Jbeta primers. Sequencing used immunoSEQ multiplex PCR; TCRdb keeps in-frame clones, though not all of them. The sample includes under 110,000 clones, more than 65% of them seen just once. The sequenced sample was PBMCs. The receptors stem from a boy aged 5-17 years in good health and CMV-seronegative.

V usage is TRBV7-2 and J usage is TRBJ2-7, with 8 bases fitting TRBD1. CDR3 length equals 14 residues. CDR1 is SGHTA and CDR2 is FQGNSA in the germline V gene. V was clipped by 1 base and J by 3 bases; unmatched bases: 2. The CDR3 loop reads CASSLGQGIYEQYF. The CDR3 DNA reads TGTGCCAGCAGCTTAGGACAGGGGATCTACGAGCAGTACTTC.

V usage is TRBV15 and J usage is TRBJ2-7, with D possibly TRBD1 on 5 matching bases. Trimming removed 1 base at V and 3 bases at J, with 7 bases between. The CDR3 spans 13 residues. Germline loops: CDR1 LNHNV, CDR2 YYDKDF (reference sequence). DNA for the CDR3: TGTGCCACCAGCAGAGGTGACAGCTACGAGCAGTACTTC. It yields the protein CATSRGDSYEQYF.

This chain connects TRBV27 to TRBJ2-1; TRBD2 is a possible D gene (5 bases). Germline assignment: CDR1 MNHEY and CDR2 SMNVEV (reference sequence). The CDR3 runs 16 residues. The V end lost 2 bases, the J end lost 0 bases, and 11 bases lay between the germline ends. The CDR3, as DNA: TGTGCCAGCAGTTTAACTTGGGCGGGCTCCTACAATGAGCAGTTCTTC. Amino acid sequence: CASSLTWAGSYNEQFF.

This chain uses TRBV29-1 with TRBJ1-1, with a possible D match to TRBD1 (6 bases). Germline V gives CDR1 SQVTM, CDR2 ANQGSEA. The CDR3 totals 13 residues. Trimming took off 4 bases at V and 5 bases at J, with 14 bases between the two ends. This CDR3 reads CSVGGGEVTEAFF. DNA for the CDR3: TGCAGCGTTGGAGGGGGGGAGGTAACTGAAGCTTTCTTT.

This chain uses TRBV7-3 with TRBJ1-1; possible D gene TRBD1, 5 bases. This CDR3 has 13 amino acids. V lost 2 bases and J lost 5, with 9 bases in between. Germline-derived CDR1 and CDR2 are SGHTA and FQGTGA. CDR3 DNA sequence: TGTGCCAGCAGCTTACAGGGATATACTGAAGCTTTCTTT. Translating it yields CASSLQGYTEAFF.

J is TRBJ2-3 and V is TRBV2; D might be TRBD1 (5 bases). Germline V gives CDR1 SNHLY, CDR2 FYNNEI. The V end lost 2 bases, the J end lost 4 bases, and 10 bases lay between the germline ends. The CDR3 is 14 residues long. This chain's CDR3 is CASSESRVADTQYF. DNA of the CDR3: TGTGCCAGCAGTGAAAGCAGGGTAGCAGATACGCAGTATTTT. The whole variable domain, remainder taken from reference TRBV2 and TRBJ2-3, is EPEVTQTPSHQVTQMGQEVILRCVPISNHLYFYWYRQILGQKVEFLVSFYNNEISEKSEIFDDQFSVERPDGSNFTLKIRSTKLEDSAMYFCASSESRVADTQYFGPGTRLTVL.

V gene TRBV4-1 combines with J gene TRBJ1-1; a possible D gene is TRBD1 (6 bases). The CDR3 is made up of 13 amino acids. In germline, CDR1 is MGHRA, CDR2 YSYEKL. V was pared by 3 bases and J by 14 bases, with 19 bases between. CDR3 residues: CASSHLNRAGIFF. CDR3 sequence (DNA): TGCGCCAGCAGCCACTTGAACAGGGCAGGGATCTTCTTT.

V gene TRBV16 combines with J gene TRBJ2-2, with a weak D call TRBD1 (6 bases). V shed 0 bases and J shed 4 bases, with 9 bases lying between them. CDR3 length equals 15 residues. Germline V gives CDR1 KGHSY, CDR2 FQNENV. CDR3 in DNA: TGTGCCAGCAGCCAATCCCAGGGGCGCACCGGGGAGCTGTTTTTT. It encodes CASSQSQGRTGELFF.

This chain links TRBV2 with TRBJ1-1; D gene uncertain. V dropped 6 bases and J dropped 7 bases, with 15 bases sitting between them. From germline, CDR1 is SNHLY and CDR2 FYNNEI. This CDR3 contains 13 residues. In DNA form, the CDR3 reads TGTGCCAGCAGCACACGTCCCGTGGTTGAAGCTTTCTTT. Protein product: CASSTRPVVEAFF. Full variable domain (missing parts from reference TRBV2 and TRBJ1-1): EPEVTQTPSHQVTQMGQEVILRCVPISNHLYFYWYRQILGQKVEFLVSFYNNEISEKSEIFDDQFSVERPDGSNFTLKIRSTKLEDSAMYFCASSTRPVVEAFFGQGTRLTVV.

The genes are TRBV5-1 and TRBJ2-1, with a weak D call TRBD2 (6 bases). Trimming left V 2 bases short and J 6 bases short, with 18 bases between. This CDR3 is 16 amino acids long. Germline loops: CDR1 SGHRS, CDR2 YFSETQ. The CDR3 sequence is CASSFTLAEMVNEQFF. The CDR3 region has the DNA TGCGCCAGCAGCTTTACTTTAGCGGAGATGGTCAATGAGCAGTTCTTC.

This sequence joins TRBV5-4 and TRBJ1-1; 8 bases agree with TRBD1. V was pared by 2 bases and J by 7 bases, with 10 bases of the junction left unmatched. This CDR3 has 15 amino acids. From germline, CDR1 is SGHNT and CDR2 YYREEE (reference sequence). The CDR3 region is CASSLRTGPTSEAFF. In nucleotides, the CDR3 is TGTGCCAGCAGCTTAAGGACAGGGCCTACCAGTGAAGCTTTCTTT.

The J gene is TRBJ2-7, the V gene TRBV28; 8 bases are shared with TRBD1. Germline loops: CDR1 MDHEN, CDR2 SYDVKM. CDR3 length: 15 residues. V shed 6 bases, J shed 2 bases, and the junction held 9 bases outside the gene matches. The CDR3 sequence: CASSKGTGSAYEQYF. DNA for the CDR3: TGTGCCAGCAGCAAGGGGACAGGAAGTGCCTACGAGCAGTACTTC.

This clone was observed a handful of times. The rearrangement joins TRBV14 to TRBJ2-5, with 10 positions matching TRBD2. The CDR3 is 16 residues long. V shed 4 bases and J 5 bases; nucleotides not matched to a gene: 10. CDR1 is SGHDN and CDR2 is FVKESK in the germline V gene. Here the CDR3 DNA reads TGTGCCAGCAGCCCAATAACTAGCGGGAAGCGGGAGACCCAGTACTTC. It is translated as CASSPITSGKRETQYF.

The chain recombines TRBV5-1 with TRBJ2-7, with unresolved D. Per germline, CDR1 SGHRS and CDR2 YFSETQ. V was clipped by 4 bases and J by 5 bases, with 31 bases between them. This CDR3 is built from 19 residues. The CDR3 region has the DNA TGCGCCAGCAGCGGAGTGCGGTACTCTGTCCTCCCCGCTCTGCACGAGCAGTACTTC. Amino acid sequence: CASSGVRYSVLPALHEQYF. Variable domain in full (rest from reference TRBV5-1 and TRBJ2-7): KAGVTQTPRYLIKTRGQQVTLSCSPISGHRSVSWYQQTPGQGLQFLFEYFSETQRNKGNFPGRFSGRQFSNSRSEMNVSTLELGDSALYLCASSGVRYSVLPALHEQYFGPGTRLTVT.

The J gene is TRBJ2-5, the V gene TRBV5-6; the match to TRBD1 covers 8 bases. The CDR3 has 16 residues. J lost 2 bases, V lost 2 bases, and 8 bases had no gene match. From germline, CDR1 is SGHDT and CDR2 YYEEEE. The DNA of the CDR3 is TGTGCCAGCAGCTTACTCCGGGACAGGCGGCAAGAGACCCAGTACTTC. Amino acids: CASSLLRDRRQETQYF.

There are a few counts of this clone. DNA for the CDR3: TGCGCCAGCAGCTTGGCGTCAGGGAATCAGCCCCAGCATTTT. Protein: CASSLASGNQPQHF. The chain has TRBV5-1 and TRBJ1-5, with TRBD1 as a possible D gene (5 bases). V gave up 0 bases and J gave up 4 bases, with 8 bases separating them. This CDR3 spans 14 amino acids. Germline V gives CDR1 SGHRS, CDR2 YFSETQ.

The rearrangement uses TRBV6-6 and TRBJ2-7; 7 bases fit TRBD2. CDR3 size: 11 residues. CDR1 and CDR2 (germline): MNHNY, SVGAGI (reference sequence). V trimming: 8 bases; J trimming: 4 bases; junction bases outside the gene matches: 2. The CDR3 nucleotides read TGTGCCAGCTGGGGACTATACGAGCAGTACTTC. Residues: CASWGLYEQYF.

The V and J genes are TRBV4-3 and TRBJ2-3, with 8 bases identical to TRBD2. This CDR3 spans 17 amino acids. Germline assignment: CDR1 LGHNA and CDR2 YSLEER. V lost 1 base, J lost 0 bases, and 6 bases stayed unmatched. The CDR3 region is CASSQGGKRGSTDTQYF. DNA for the CDR3: TGCGCCAGCAGCCAAGGGGGAAAGCGGGGGAGCACAGATACGCAGTATTTT.

The chain employs TRBV5-1 and TRBJ1-2; D is perhaps TRBD1 (5 bases). With 3 bases removed from V and 7 bases from J, the gap between germline ends came to 19 bases. Germline V CDR1 and CDR2: SGHRS, YFSETQ. The CDR3 is made up of 15 amino acids. CDR3 sequence reads: CASSSTGTSGGGYTF. The CDR3 bases are TGCGCCAGCAGCTCCACCGGGACCAGCGGGGGTGGCTACACCTTC.

In its sample, this clone was seen a few times. The chain employs TRBV5-6 and TRBJ1-2, with 9 bases matching TRBD1. Per germline, CDR1 SGHDT and CDR2 YYEEEE. J lost 4 bases, V lost 4 bases, and 8 bases had no gene match. There are 15 residues in the CDR3. CDR3 sequence (DNA): TGTGCCAGCAGCCCCGGGACAGGGAGGTCCTATGGCTACACCTTC. It is translated as CASSPGTGRSYGYTF.

The chain employs TRBV13 and TRBJ2-7; no firm D call. The germline CDR1 and CDR2 sequences are PRHDT and FYEKMQ (reference sequence). Trimming removed 5 bases from V and 2 bases from J, with 16 bases in between. The CDR3 sequence is 15 residues long. CDR3 DNA: TGTGCCAGCAGCCCCTCTCCCAGATACACCTACGAGCAGTACTTC. Amino acid sequence: CASSPSPRYTYEQYF.

This chain links TRBV4-2 with TRBJ1-2; unclear D gene. This CDR3 spans 17 amino acids. Between the trimmed V and J ends, which lost 0 bases and 2 bases, there was a span of 16 bases. Germline CDR1 and CDR2: LGHNA and YNFKEQ. CDR3 residues: CASSQDLMAGSNYGYTF. The CDR3 DNA reads TGTGCCAGCAGCCAAGATCTTATGGCAGGATCAAACTATGGCTACACCTTC.

The chain employs TRBV6-5 and TRBJ2-2; possibly TRBD1 for D (5 bases). This CDR3 contains 15 residues. Trimming took off 6 bases at V and 3 bases at J, with 14 bases between the two ends. Germline CDR1 is MNHEY and CDR2 is SVGAGI. The CDR3 loop reads CASSRAGLDTGELFF. CDR3 coding DNA: TGTGCCAGCAGCCGGGCAGGGTTGGACACCGGGGAGCTGTTTTTT.

The chain links TRBV7-6 to TRBJ2-1; 8 bases are shared with TRBD2. With 4 bases clipped from V and 2 bases from J, the junction kept 4 bases outside the gene matches. The CDR3 runs to 15 residues. Germline V gives CDR1 SGHVS, CDR2 FNYEAQ. The CDR3 sequence is CASSSGGRPYNEQFF. CDR3 nucleotides: TGTGCCAGCAGCTCGGGGGGGCGTCCCTACAATGAGCAGTTCTTC.

J is TRBJ2-7 and V is TRBV28; 7 nucleotides align to TRBD1. CDR3 length: 14 amino acids. V trimming: 9 bases; J trimming: 1 base; junction bases outside the gene matches: 9. Germline loops: CDR1 MDHEN, CDR2 SYDVKM. The CDR3 loop reads CASLERQGSYEQYF. CDR3 bases: TGTGCCAGTTTAGAACGACAGGGTTCCTACGAGCAGTACTTC.

This chain joins TRBV27 and TRBJ2-2, with 7 bases fitting TRBD2. V dropped 4 bases and J dropped 1; count of bases not matched to a gene: 3. The CDR3 spans 15 residues. Germline V lookup: CDR1 MNHEY, CDR2 SMNVEV (reference sequence). CDR3: CASSWGTKNTGELFF. The CDR3 DNA sequence: TGTGCCAGCAGTTGGGGGACTAAGAACACCGGGGAGCTGTTTTTT.

V usage is TRBV5-4 and J usage is TRBJ1-1; D possibly corresponds to TRBD1 (6 bases). Germline V CDR1 and CDR2: SGHNT, YYREEE (reference sequence). V lost 4 bases and J 1 base, leaving 11 bases between the germline ends. There are 14 residues in the CDR3. CDR3 sequence (DNA): TGTGCCAGCAGCGGGGGGGGCGGGAACACTGAAGCTTTCTTT. This translates into CASSGGGGNTEAFF. Based on the CDR3 plus reference TRBV5-4 and TRBJ1-1, the full variable domain is ETGVTQSPTHLIKTRGQQVTLRCSSQSGHNTVSWYQQALGQGPQFIFQYYREEENGRGNFPPRFSGLQFPNYSSELNVNALELDDSALYLCASSGGGGNTEAFFGQGTRLTVV.